Sequencing of this TCR beta chain was carried out in a study of cytomegalovirus exposure and HLA in healthy donors. Whole-study findings and limits: A further, later analysis showed that HLA-associated TCR beta chains (compared with equally common others) were more clonally expanded. At a 0.05 false discovery rate, a later analysis found 16,951 TCR beta sequences to be associated with HLA alleles. The listing of roughly 160 TCR beta chains classed them as cytomegalovirus-associated. A classifier reportedly called cytomegalovirus status with high sensitivity and specificity.

With 60 Vbeta and 13 Jbeta primers, the PCR was carried out. Profiled with immunoSEQ multiplex PCR; TCRdb holds only in-frame clones, not every one. The profile shows approximately 170,000 clones, roughly three quarters of them singletons. This clone was seen only once. Its antigen is still unknown. Source material: PBMCs. This TCR was recovered from a man aged 18 to 29 in good health and CMV-seropositive.

CDR3 in DNA: TGTGCCAGCAGAACGGGGGTCGGTTCCCGTGGGGCCTACGAGCAGTACGTC. Translation gives CASRTGVGSRGAYEQYV. The V and J genes are TRBV27 and TRBJ2-7; tentative D call: TRBD2 (6 bases). V lost 6 bases and J 2 bases, leaving 23 bases between the germline ends. Germline CDR1 is MNHEY and CDR2 is SMNVEV (reference sequence). The CDR3 extends over 17 amino acids.